A selection of T cell receptor beta chains follows, all from one sample in a study of blood T cell repertoires in COVID-19. Clones were read by immunoSEQ multiplex PCR, and TCRdb kept only the in-frame ones, dropping some. The sample has just over 650,000 clones; 80% to 90% are singletons. The specimen sequenced was peripheral blood. The source of these receptors is a woman younger than 30 with acute or convalescent COVID-19. The CDR3 runs from the conserved cysteine through the conserved F or W. D genes are given only for firm matches. Size is omitted from some rows. Given values are once, few, many or a class for expanded clones.

TRBJ1-1 once TRBV19 TRBD1 TGTGCCAGTAGTCCCTGGGACAGGGGGCTGACTGAAGCTTTCTTT CASSPWDRGLTEAFF
TRBJ1-4 NA TRBV20-1 NA TGCAGTGCCCTCCAGGATGAAAAACTGTTTTTT CSALQDEKLFF
TRBJ1-2 NA TRBV2 TRBD1 TGTGCCAGCAGTGAACCGGGACAGGGGGCCCGTGGCTACACCTTC CASSEPGQGARGYTF
TRBJ1-2 NA TRBV29-1 NA TGCAGCGTTGAACCCGGAGGTAACTATGGCTACACCTTC CSVEPGGNYGYTF
TRBJ1-1 NA TRBV27 TRBD1 TGTGCCAGCCGAGGTACAGGGGTTGGGACTGAAGCTTTCTTT CASRGTGVGTEAFF
TRBJ2-7 few TRBV6-1 TRBD1 TGTGCCAGCAGTGAAGCGTCGGGACAGGGGGCTGGCGAGCAGTACTTC CASSEASGQGAGEQYF
TRBJ2-2 NA TRBV4-2 TRBD1 TGTGCCAGCAGCCAAGAATTACAGGGGGTCGGGGAGCTGTTTTTT CASSQELQGVGELFF
TRBJ1-2 once TRBV6-5 NA TGTGCCAGCAGTTATCATACAGGGACCACCAAGGGTGGCTACACCTTC CASSYHTGTTKGGYTF
TRBJ1-1 NA TRBV11-2 NA TGTGCCAGCAGCTTAGAGAGACAGAACACTGAAGCTTTCTTT CASSLERQNTEAFF
TRBJ1-2 NA TRBV4-2 NA TGTGCCAGCAGCCCTATCGGGACCTCGGGAGCTGTCTACACCTTC CASSPIGTSGAVYTF
TRBJ2-3 NA TRBV4-2 NA TGTGCCAGCAGCCAGACGGGTCTAGCGCCTAGCACAGATACGCAGTATTTT CASSQTGLAPSTDTQYF
TRBJ2-7 NA TRBV27 NA TGTGCCAGCAGTTTTAACCCGGGACTGATATACGAGCAGTACTTC CASSFNPGLIYEQYF
TRBJ2-6 NA TRBV5-4 TRBD1 TGTGCCAGCAGCTTACGGGACAGGGACTCTGGGGCCAACGTCCTGACTTTC CASSLRDRDSGANVLTF
TRBJ1-1 NA TRBV4-3 NA TGCGCCAGCAGCCATTATAGAAACACTGAAGCTTTCTTT CASSHYRNTEAFF
TRBJ1-2 NA TRBV18 NA TGTGCCAGCTCACCATCAGGGATCAAGGGCTACACCTTC CASSPSGIKGYTF
TRBJ2-7 NA TRBV7-6 TRBD1 TGTGCCAGCAGCTTAAGACAGGGCTACGAGCAGTACTTC CASSLRQGYEQYF
TRBJ2-2 once TRBV10-3 NA TGTGCCATCAGCGAGACATCGAACACCGGGGAGCTGTTTTTT CAISETSNTGELFF
TRBJ2-7 NA TRBV7-2 NA TGTGCCAGCAGCTTAGTGGGCAGCTCGGAGGACGAGCAGTACTTC CASSLVGSSEDEQYF
TRBJ1-2 few TRBV20-1 NA TGCAGTGCTAGATTCTACTATGGCTACACCTTC CSARFYYGYTF
TRBJ1-2 NA TRBV24-1 TRBD1 TGCGCCACCAGTGGAGACAGGGATGACTACACCTTC CATSGDRDDYTF
TRBJ1-1 NA TRBV5-1 NA TGCGCCAGCAGCTTGGCTGGACTTACCACTGAAGCTTTCTTT CASSLAGLTTEAFF
TRBJ2-3 NA TRBV4-1 NA TGCGCCAGCAGCCAAGAAGGAAGAGCGACCGGCTTCACAGATACGCAGTATTTT CASSQEGRATGFTDTQYF
TRBJ2-3 NA TRBV4-3 TRBD1 TGCGCCAGCAGCCAAGGACAGGGGGCTCCGGATACGCAGTATTTT CASSQGQGAPDTQYF
TRBJ2-2 NA TRBV30 NA TGTGCCTGGACCATCGGGGTCAGGACCGGGGAGCTGTTTTTT CAWTIGVRTGELFF
TRBJ2-6 NA TRBV2 TRBD2 TGTGCCAGCAGTGGCGGGGGGGCGGGGGCCAACGTCCTGACTTTC CASSGGGAGANVLTF
TRBJ1-1 NA TRBV19 NA TGTGCCAGTAGCCGGAGGGAGGGGAACACTGAAGCTTTCTTT CASSRREGNTEAFF
TRBJ2-5 NA TRBV6-5 TRBD2 TGTGCCAGCAGTTACTTCGCGGGGGGGCCCCAAGAGACCCAGTACTTC CASSYFAGGPQETQYF
TRBJ1-3 NA TRBV11-3 TRBD1 TGTGCCAGCAGCTTAGACGGGACAGATGGAAACACCATATATTTT CASSLDGTDGNTIYF
TRBJ2-7 NA TRBV7-2 NA TGTGCCAGCAGCCTAGGGTATTCGGGATACGAGCAGTACTTC CASSLGYSGYEQYF
TRBJ2-5 once TRBV24-1 TRBD2 TGTGCCACCAGTGCGGGGCGGGGGCAAGAGACCCAGTACTTC CATSAGRGQETQYF
TRBJ2-3 NA TRBV5-1 TRBD2 TGCGCCAGCAGCTCGCGTGGGGTAACTAGCGGGGCCCCAGATACGCAGTATTTT CASSSRGVTSGAPDTQYF
TRBJ2-3 NA TRBV3-1/TRBV3-2 TRBD2 TGTGCCAGCACTCAAGGGCGGGGGGGGCTGTATTTT CASTQGRGGLYF
TRBJ2-3 NA TRBV6-5 TRBD1 TGTGCCAGCAGTTACGCGTTCAGGGGGACAGATACGCAGTATTTT CASSYAFRGTDTQYF
TRBJ1-2 NA TRBV12-3/TRBV12-4 NA TGTGCCAGCAGTCTTCAGGGAACCTATGGCTACACCTTC CASSLQGTYGYTF
TRBJ2-7 NA TRBV19 TRBD1 TGTGCCAGTAGTATAGGGGCGGACAGGCCCTACGAGCAGTACTTC CASSIGADRPYEQYF
TRBJ1-6 NA TRBV27 NA TGTGCCAGCAGTTTTAGCCAGGGAGGAGATTCACCCCTCCACTTT CASSFSQGGDSPLHF
TRBJ2-2 NA TRBV21-1 NA TGTGCCAGCAGCAAAGGCAGGGGGGCGACCGGGGAGCTGTTTTTT CASSKGRGATGELFF
TRBJ1-1 once TRBV3-1/TRBV3-2 TRBD1 TGTGCCAGCAGCCCCCGTGGAGGGGGCAAGAACACTGAAGCTTTCTTT CASSPRGGGKNTEAFF
TRBJ1-6 NA TRBV7-9 TRBD1 TGTGCCAGCAGCGGGGACAGGGAACCCAATTCACCCCTCCACTTT CASSGDREPNSPLHF
TRBJ1-1 NA TRBV5-5 TRBD1 TGTGCCAGCAGCTTGTACCACTCCGGGACAGGTCTCATGAACACTGAAGCTTTCTTT CASSLYHSGTGLMNTEAFF
TRBJ1-1 NA TRBV10-1 NA TGCGCCAGCAGTGGTGTCGACAGTACGAACACTGAAGCTTTCTTT CASSGVDSTNTEAFF
TRBJ1-2 NA TRBV5-1 TRBD1 TGCGCCAGCAGCCCCCGGACAGGGCAAAACTATGGCTACACCTTC CASSPRTGQNYGYTF
TRBJ2-3 NA TRBV7-3 TRBD1 TGTGCCAGCAGTCCCGGACAGGTCACAGATACGCAGTATTTT CASSPGQVTDTQYF
TRBJ1-1 NA TRBV5-1 TRBD1 TGCGCCAGCAGCCCAGAGGGACAGGGTGGAACTGAAGCTTTCTTT CASSPEGQGGTEAFF
TRBJ1-2 once TRBV6-5 TRBD1 TGTGCCAGCAGTAATGTACAGGGGGGTGGATATGGCTACACCTTC CASSNVQGGGYGYTF
TRBJ1-2 NA TRBV10-3 NA TGTGCCATCAGCCCGGAGGTGCACTATGGCTACACCTTC CAISPEVHYGYTF
TRBJ2-7 NA TRBV5-1 NA TGCGCCAGCAGCTACGGCCGGGATCGAAGTGTATCCGAGCAGTACTTC CASSYGRDRSVSEQYF